The rows below give T cell receptor beta chains drawn from one sample of a study of cytomegalovirus exposure and HLA in healthy donors. Clones were read by immunoSEQ multiplex PCR, and TCRdb kept only the in-frame ones, dropping some. The table includes 120,000 to 150,000 clones, approximately 73% detected once. Source material: PBMCs. The receptors come from a human donor in good health. Each CDR3 is given with its conserved first and last residue. The order of the fields is V gene, clone size, D gene, J gene, CDR3 DNA, CDR3 protein. A D gene is named only where the DNA matches it firmly. Clone size is not always given. Where it is, it says once, few, many or a class for expanded clones.

TRBV4-2	NA	NA	TRBJ2-5	TGTGCCAGCAGCCAAGATACTTGGGAGACCCAGTACTTC	CASSQDTWETQYF
TRBV7-9	NA	TRBD1	TRBJ1-2	TGTGCCAGCAGCTTAGGGACAGGGGTAGATGGCTACACCTTC	CASSLGTGVDGYTF
TRBV4-1	NA	TRBD1	TRBJ1-1	TGCGCCAGCAGCCAATGGACAGGGAGTGCCACTGAAGCTTTCTTT	CASSQWTGSATEAFF
TRBV30	NA	NA	TRBJ1-2	TGTGCCTGGACCCCAGGGGCAAACTATGGCTACACCTTC	CAWTPGANYGYTF
TRBV10-1	NA	TRBD2	TRBJ2-1	TGCGCCAGCAGTTACGGGACTAGTATCTATGAGCAGTTCTTC	CASSYGTSIYEQFF
TRBV7-6	NA	TRBD2	TRBJ2-1	TGTGCCAGCAGTCGGGCGGGGGGACACAATGAGCAGTTCTTC	CASSRAGGHNEQFF
TRBV6-5	NA	TRBD1	TRBJ1-2	TGTGCCAGCAGTGGCGAGGACAGGGGATTTGGCGGCTACACCTTC	CASSGEDRGFGGYTF
TRBV5-4	few	NA	TRBJ1-1	TGTGCCAGCAGCCCACAAAGGGACTCCTACACTGAAGCTTTCTTT	CASSPQRDSYTEAFF
TRBV5-8	once	TRBD1	TRBJ2-3	TGTGCCAGCAGGTCGACAGGGTCAGATACGCAGTATTTT	CASRSTGSDTQYF
TRBV10-1	NA	TRBD1	TRBJ1-1	TGCGCCAGCAGCCCCGGGACAGGGAACACTGAAGCTTTCTTT	CASSPGTGNTEAFF
TRBV6-1	NA	TRBD1	TRBJ1-2	TGTGCCAGCAGTCCGGACAGGGGGTGTGGCTACACCTTC	CASSPDRGCGYTF